Listed below are T cell receptor beta chains from one sample, sequenced in a study of shared clonotypes between healthy human individuals. Assay: immunoSEQ multiplex PCR; the TCRdb copy retains only in-frame clones and omits some. The sample has some 2.1 million clones, around 93% seen once. Material for sequencing was naive CD8+ T cells from PBMCs. The receptors were sampled from a man younger than 35 in good health. Some clones in this sample may be carry-over from other donors' samples. The CDR3 runs from the conserved cysteine through the conserved F or W. A D gene is named only where the DNA matches it firmly. The size entry is marked missing in some rows and otherwise reads once, few, many or a size class.

CDR3: CASSDHRLVYGYTF
DNA: TGTGCCAGCAGCGACCACAGGCTAGTCTATGGCTACACCTTC
length: 14
size: few
D: .
V: TRBV11-2
J: TRBJ1-2

CDR3: CASRPRGAPYEQYF
DNA: TGTGCCAGCAGGCCCCGCGGGGCCCCCTACGAGCAGTACTTC
length: 14
size: .
D: .
V: TRBV28
J: TRBJ2-7

CDR3: CASSTNPIDTQYF
DNA: TGCGCCAGTTCCACCAACCCCATCGATACGCAGTATTTT
length: 13
size: .
D: .
V: TRBV5-1
J: TRBJ2-3

CDR3: CASSPGTSSISGANVLTF
DNA: TGTGCCAGCTCACCGGGGACAAGCTCCATCTCTGGGGCCAACGTCCTGACTTTC
length: 18
size: .
D: .
V: TRBV18
J: TRBJ2-6

CDR3: CASSLLGGSYEQYF
DNA: TGTGCCAGCAGTTTACTAGGAGGCTCCTACGAGCAGTACTTC
length: 14
size: .
D: .
V: TRBV27
J: TRBJ2-7

CDR3: CASSLEWDQPQHF
DNA: TGTGCCAGCAGCTTAGAATGGGATCAGCCCCAGCATTTT
length: 13
size: .
D: .
V: TRBV7-2
J: TRBJ1-5

CDR3: CASSLTGEQYF
DNA: TGCGCCAGCAGCTTGACCGGCGAGCAGTACTTC
length: 11
size: .
D: .
V: TRBV5-1
J: TRBJ2-7

CDR3: CASSVLGATEAFF
DNA: TGTGCCAGCAGCGTTCTAGGGGCCACTGAAGCTTTCTTT
length: 13
size: .
D: .
V: TRBV9
J: TRBJ1-1

CDR3: CASSLDFQVLSYEQYF
DNA: TGTGCCAGCAGCTTAGATTTCCAGGTTTTATCCTACGAGCAGTACTTC
length: 16
size: .
D: .
V: TRBV11-2
J: TRBJ2-7

CDR3: CASSLWTGNNYGYTF
DNA: TGTGCCAGCAGCTTGTGGACAGGGAACAACTATGGCTACACCTTC
length: 15
size: .
D: TRBD1
V: TRBV5-4
J: TRBJ1-2

CDR3: CASSGKTGAEAFF
DNA: TGTGCCAGCAGCGGAAAAACCGGGGCTGAAGCTTTCTTT
length: 13
size: few
D: .
V: TRBV9
J: TRBJ1-1

CDR3: CAWSVMGTEAFF
DNA: TGTGCCTGGAGTGTTATGGGCACTGAAGCTTTCTTT
length: 12
size: .
D: .
V: TRBV30
J: TRBJ1-1

CDR3: CSVLGQGADQPQHF
DNA: TGCAGCGTTCTTGGACAGGGGGCGGATCAGCCCCAGCATTTT
length: 14
size: .
D: TRBD1
V: TRBV29-1
J: TRBJ1-5

CDR3: CASSGLTARLYEQYF
DNA: TGTGCCAGCAGCGGCCTAACAGCTAGACTATACGAGCAGTACTTC
length: 15
size: .
D: .
V: TRBV28
J: TRBJ2-7

CDR3: CASSLRQGRAYEQYF
DNA: TGCGCCAGCAGCTTGAGGCAGGGGAGGGCCTACGAGCAGTACTTC
length: 15
size: .
D: .
V: TRBV5-1
J: TRBJ2-7

CDR3: CASSFGADTQYF
DNA: TGTGCCAGCAGTTTCGGGGCGGATACGCAGTATTTT
length: 12
size: .
D: .
V: TRBV27
J: TRBJ2-3

CDR3: CASSSTTVTQLYGGYTF
DNA: TGTGCCAGCAGCTCTACTACCGTGACGCAGCTCTACGGTGGCTACACCTTC
length: 17
size: .
D: .
V: TRBV5-6
J: TRBJ1-2

CDR3: CASDGTSGNNEQFF
DNA: TGTGCCAGCGACGGGACTAGCGGTAACAATGAGCAGTTCTTC
length: 14
size: once
D: TRBD2
V: TRBV2
J: TRBJ2-1

CDR3: CASGNTEAFF
DNA: TGTGCCAGCGGGAACACTGAAGCTTTCTTT
length: 10
size: once
D: .
V: TRBV7-9
J: TRBJ1-1

CDR3: CASSLTGAYEQYF
DNA: TGTGCCAGTAGTTTAACCGGGGCCTACGAGCAGTACTTC
length: 13
size: .
D: .
V: TRBV19
J: TRBJ2-7

CDR3: CASSEWAGGENEQFF
DNA: TGTGCCAGCAGTGAATGGGCGGGAGGGGAAAATGAGCAGTTCTTC
length: 15
size: .
D: TRBD2
V: TRBV25-1
J: TRBJ2-1

CDR3: CASSSTVNVDTGELFF
DNA: TGTGCCAGCAGCTCGACAGTAAACGTCGACACCGGGGAGCTGTTTTTT
length: 16
size: few
D: .
V: TRBV7-9
J: TRBJ2-2

CDR3: CASTQRRDGELFF
DNA: TGTGCCAGCACTCAGAGAAGGGACGGGGAGCTGTTTTTT
length: 13
size: .
D: .
V: TRBV27
J: TRBJ2-2

CDR3: CASSPTGGPYEQYF
DNA: TGTGCCAGCAGCCCGACAGGGGGCCCCTACGAGCAGTACTTC
length: 14
size: .
D: TRBD1
V: TRBV7-9
J: TRBJ2-7

CDR3: CASTPGLTDTQYF
DNA: TGTGCCAGCACCCCCGGTTTAACGGATACGCAGTATTTT
length: 13
size: .
D: .
V: TRBV5-6
J: TRBJ2-3

CDR3: CASSLLAPDTQYF
DNA: TGTGCCAGCAGTTTGCTAGCGCCAGATACGCAGTATTTT
length: 13
size: .
D: .
V: TRBV27
J: TRBJ2-3

CDR3: CASSQVFPTGKEQYF
DNA: TGCGCCAGCAGCCAAGTTTTCCCGACAGGAAAGGAGCAGTACTTC
length: 15
size: .
D: .
V: TRBV4-1
J: TRBJ2-7

CDR3: CASSEGGRAEGTGELFF
DNA: TGTGCCAGCAGTGAAGGCGGCAGGGCTGAGGGTACCGGGGAGCTGTTTTTT
length: 17
size: .
D: .
V: TRBV2
J: TRBJ2-2

CDR3: CASSFGTPGEQYF
DNA: TGTGCCAGCAGCTTTGGGACGCCTGGCGAGCAGTACTTC
length: 13
size: .
D: .
V: TRBV5-4
J: TRBJ2-7

CDR3: CASSLGAGGNAITDTQYF
DNA: TGTGCCAGCAGCTTAGGGGCTGGCGGGAACGCTATCACAGATACGCAGTATTTT
length: 18
size: .
D: .
V: TRBV13
J: TRBJ2-3

CDR3: CASRDSLGYNEQFF
DNA: TGTGCCAGCCGGGACTCCCTGGGGTACAATGAGCAGTTCTTC
length: 14
size: .
D: .
V: TRBV25-1
J: TRBJ2-1

CDR3: CASSLLGWGTGPTNTGELFF
DNA: TGTGCCAGCAGTTTATTGGGGTGGGGGACAGGGCCGACGAACACCGGGGAGCTGTTTTTT
length: 20
size: once
D: TRBD1
V: TRBV28
J: TRBJ2-2

CDR3: CASTSAPDTQYF
DNA: TGTGCCAGCACGTCGGCCCCAGATACGCAGTATTTT
length: 12
size: .
D: .
V: TRBV7-9
J: TRBJ2-3

CDR3: CASSLPPAGEEEKLFF
DNA: TGCGCCAGCAGCTTGCCCCCCGCAGGGGAGGAAGAAAAACTGTTTTTT
length: 16
size: .
D: .
V: TRBV5-1
J: TRBJ1-4

CDR3: CASSQRSGELFF
DNA: TGTGCCAGCAGCCAAAGGTCCGGGGAGCTGTTTTTT
length: 12
size: .
D: .
V: TRBV4-2
J: TRBJ2-2

CDR3: CASSAPLLEPFTDTQYF
DNA: TGTGCCAGCAGTGCTCCCCTTCTGGAGCCCTTCACAGATACGCAGTATTTT
length: 17
size: .
D: .
V: TRBV25-1
J: TRBJ2-3

CDR3: CASSPGDGNTDTQYF
DNA: TGCGCCAGCAGCCCAGGGGATGGGAACACAGATACGCAGTATTTT
length: 15
size: .
D: .
V: TRBV4-3
J: TRBJ2-3

CDR3: CASSRPTGSEQYF
DNA: TGTGCCAGCAGTCGACCAACCGGGAGCGAGCAGTACTTC
length: 13
size: .
D: .
V: TRBV28
J: TRBJ2-7

CDR3: CASSLDLAGEVYNEQFF
DNA: TGTGCCAGCAGCTTAGATCTGGCGGGAGAGGTCTACAATGAGCAGTTCTTC
length: 17
size: .
D: TRBD2
V: TRBV11-3
J: TRBJ2-1

CDR3: CASSSESSGANVLTF
DNA: TGTGCCAGCAGCTCGGAGAGCTCTGGGGCCAACGTCCTGACTTTC
length: 15
size: .
D: .
V: TRBV13
J: TRBJ2-6

CDR3: CASSQDYSWGMSMETQYF
DNA: TGTGCCAGCAGCCAAGACTATAGTTGGGGGATGTCTATGGAGACCCAGTACTTC
length: 18
size: .
D: .
V: TRBV4-2
J: TRBJ2-5

CDR3: CASSPWTGPLTFYEQYF
DNA: TGTGCCAGCAGTCCCTGGACAGGGCCCCTAACTTTCTACGAGCAGTACTTC
length: 17
size: .
D: TRBD1
V: TRBV27
J: TRBJ2-7

CDR3: CASSPFLSGNNYGYTF
DNA: TGTGCCAGCAGCCCTTTCCTTTCTGGGAATAACTATGGCTACACCTTC
length: 16
size: .
D: .
V: TRBV7-2
J: TRBJ1-2

CDR3: CASSPYLPRQGAYEQYF
DNA: TGCGCCAGCAGCCCCTACTTACCTAGACAGGGAGCCTACGAGCAGTACTTC
length: 17
size: .
D: TRBD1
V: TRBV4-1
J: TRBJ2-7

CDR3: CASSPCRGRRCWGTEAFF
DNA: TGTGCCAGCAGCCCCTGCAGGGGGCGAAGATGTTGGGGCACTGAAGCTTTCTTT
length: 18
size: .
D: TRBD1
V: TRBV11-3
J: TRBJ1-1

CDR3: CASSDGGRYEQYF
DNA: TGTGCCAGCAGTGATGGAGGCCGGTACGAGCAGTACTTC
length: 13
size: .
D: .
V: TRBV6-6
J: TRBJ2-7

CDR3: CAISDPNVRGEIYEQYF
DNA: TGTGCCATCAGTGACCCAAACGTGAGGGGGGAGATCTACGAGCAGTACTTC
length: 17
size: .
D: .
V: TRBV10-3
J: TRBJ2-7

CDR3: CAISEAGNTEAFF
DNA: TGTGCCATCAGTGAGGCAGGGAACACTGAAGCTTTCTTT
length: 13
size: few
D: .
V: TRBV10-3
J: TRBJ1-1

CDR3: CASSARITGNTIYF
DNA: TGTGCCAGCTCCGCGAGGATCACTGGAAACACCATATATTTT
length: 14
size: .
D: .
V: TRBV27
J: TRBJ1-3

CDR3: CSAVGRGRSENTEAFF
DNA: TGCAGCGCCGTTGGCAGGGGGAGATCGGAGAACACTGAAGCTTTCTTT
length: 16
size: .
D: TRBD1
V: TRBV29-1
J: TRBJ1-1

CDR3: CARSPTGGAGSETQYF
DNA: TGTGCCAGAAGCCCGACAGGGGGCGCGGGGTCGGAGACCCAGTACTTC
length: 16
size: .
D: TRBD1
V: TRBV5-3
J: TRBJ2-5

CDR3: CASSPLSLAGEEYEQYF
DNA: TGTGCCAGCAGCCCCCTTAGTCTAGCGGGAGAAGAATACGAGCAGTACTTC
length: 17
size: once
D: TRBD2
V: TRBV7-6
J: TRBJ2-7

CDR3: CASSQTPTESPLHF
DNA: TGTGCCAGCAGCCAGACCCCAACGGAGTCACCCCTCCACTTT
length: 14
size: .
D: .
V: TRBV7-9
J: TRBJ1-6

CDR3: CASSFSQGAAGANVLTF
DNA: TGTGCCAGCAGCTTCTCTCAGGGGGCAGCTGGGGCCAACGTCCTGACTTTC
length: 17
size: .
D: TRBD1
V: TRBV7-2
J: TRBJ2-6